This T cell receptor beta chain is from a study of T cell responses to AZD1222 COVID-19 vaccine. Sequencing was performed with immunoSEQ multiplex PCR; in TCRdb, only in-frame clones are kept and a portion is missing. This table holds about 150,000 clones, about 88% found once. Per germline, CDR1 SGHAT and CDR2 FQNNGV. The V end was cut by 5 bases, the J end by 5 bases, with 15 bases between. There are 14 residues in the CDR3. This clonotype originated in an adult in good health. The sequences come from peripheral blood, collected on day 0 of AZD1222 vaccination. The chain has TRBV11-2 and TRBJ2-5; D is ambiguous. This CDR3 reads CASSPEGYGETQYF. DNA of the CDR3: TGTGCCAGCAGCCCAGAAGGGTATGGGGAGACCCAGTACTTC. The variable domain in full, completed from reference TRBV11-2 and TRBJ2-5, reads EAGVAQSPRYKIIEKRQSVAFWCNPISGHATLYWYQQILGQGPKLLIQFQNNGVVDDSQLPKDRFSAERLKGVDSTLKIQPAKLEDSAVYLCASSPEGYGETQYFGPGTRLLVL.